Following are 31 T cell receptor beta chains from one sample sequenced in a study of patients and donors after allogeneic stem cell transplantation. TCRdb re-derived calls from the RT-PCR reads in MiXCR, one entry per CDR3 protein. The profile covers roughly 710 distinct CDR3 sequences, with 0.8% appearing a single time and roughly 47% taken by the ten largest. The material sequenced was blood, either unsorted or a sorted T cell fraction (not recorded which). Receptor source: a human donor who was either an allogeneic HSCT recipient or a stem cell or donor lymphocyte infusion donor (not recorded which). It is not recorded whose cells these are; they may come from a transplant donor.

Sample share makes this clonotype medium-sized (0.01 to 0.1%). This chain joins TRBV28 and TRBJ2-7, with 10 bases identical to TRBD1. CDR3 length equals 15 residues. V gave up 5 bases and J gave up 6 bases; unmatched junction bases: 10. Germline assignment: CDR1 MDHEN and CDR2 SYDVKM. In DNA, the CDR3 is TGTGCCAGCAGTCCCGAGGGACAGGGGATAAGCGAGCAGTACTTC. Translated: CASSPEGQGISEQYF.

Judged by abundance, this clonotype is medium-sized. The chain combines TRBV4-1 with TRBJ2-7; D is unclear. The germline V gene encodes CDR1 MGHRA and CDR2 YSYEKL. Trimming removed 1 base at V and 0 bases at J, with 10 bases between. The CDR3 extends over 15 amino acids. The CDR3 coding sequence is TGCGCCAGCAGCCAAGCGGCAGAGAGCTCCTACGAGCAGTACTTC. Translation gives CASSQAAESSYEQYF.

This clonotype is labeled as medium-sized. The V call is TRBV9, the J call TRBJ2-1, with D possibly TRBD2 on 6 matching bases. V was cut by 4 bases and J by 4 bases, with 15 bases left in between. This CDR3 region has 15 residues. Germline-derived CDR1 and CDR2 are SGDLS and YYNGEE. CDR3 protein: CASSISGTGYNEQFF. CDR3 coding DNA: TGTGCCAGCAGCATTTCCGGGACTGGGTACAATGAGCAGTTCTTC.

This clonotype was seen a handful of times. The chain combines TRBV6-2 or TRBV6-3 with TRBJ2-2, with D possibly matching TRBD1 (5 bases). Trimming stripped 6 bases from V and 6 bases from J, with 11 bases between. Germline V lookup: CDR1 MNHEY, CDR2 SVGEGT. CDR3 size: 13 residues. The CDR3 protein is CASSPTVPGELFF. The CDR3 bases are TGTGCCAGCAGCCCGACAGTACCCGGGGAGCTGTTTTTT.

By share of the sample, this clonotype is medium-sized (0.01 to 0.1%). The V call is TRBV6-6, the J call TRBJ2-3; weak D call: TRBD2 (7 bases). Trimming took off 0 bases at V and 2 bases at J, with 27 bases between the two ends. CDR3 length: 21 amino acids. Germline V CDR1 and CDR2: MNHNY, SVGAGI (reference sequence). The chain's CDR3 is CASSYSISSGGASWNTDTQYF. CDR3 nucleotide sequence: TGTGCCAGCAGTTACTCGATATCGTCGGGGGGCGCATCGTGGAACACAGATACGCAGTATTTT.

By share, this clonotype ranks as medium-sized. The CDR3 DNA is TGTGCCTGGAGTCCTGAGAATGAAAAACTGTTTTTT. Its translation: CAWSPENEKLFF. The chain has TRBV30 and TRBJ1-4; D unclear. This CDR3 region has 12 residues. Germline V gives CDR1 GTSNPN, CDR2 SVGIG (reference sequence). V was cut by 2 bases and J by 5 bases, with 6 bases left in between. The entire variable domain, with the rest obtained from reference TRBV30 and TRBJ1-4, is as follows: SQTIHQWPATLVQPVGSPLSLECTVEGTSNPNLYWYRQAAGRGLQLLFYSVGIGQISSEVPQNLSASRPQDRQFILSSKKLLLSDSGFYLCAWSPENEKLFFGSGTQLSVL.

This clonotype is medium-sized within its sample. This chain uses TRBV7-9 with TRBJ2-1; the D is unclear. The V end lost 1 base, the J end lost 0 bases, and 7 bases lay between the germline ends. The germline V gene has CDR1 SEHNR and CDR2 FQNEAQ (reference sequence). The CDR3 is made up of 15 amino acids. The CDR3 DNA follows: TGTGCCAGCAGCTTAGATTGGAGCTCCTACAATGAGCAGTTCTTC. This codes for CASSLDWSSYNEQFF.

This clonotype showed up just a few times. The chain's CDR3 is CASSQSQGGIKSSEAFF. The CDR3 nucleotides are TGCGCCAGCAGCCAAAGTCAGGGGGGGATTAAGTCTTCTGAAGCTTTCTTT. This chain links TRBV4-3 with TRBJ1-1, with TRBD1 matching over 7 bases. The CDR3 runs to 17 residues. Germline CDR1 LGHNA, CDR2 YSLEER. The V segment lost 2 bases and the J segment 6 bases; nucleotides outside the gene matches: 15.

This clonotype is medium-sized within its sample. This chain uses TRBV18 with TRBJ2-3, with a possible D match to TRBD2 (5 bases). Trimming stripped 3 bases from V and 4 bases from J, with 11 bases between. Germline V CDR1 and CDR2: KGHSH, LQKENI. The CDR3 consists of 14 residues. The CDR3 nucleotides read TGTGCCAGCTCACCGATGAGGGTTGCAGATACGCAGTATTTT. Its translation: CASSPMRVADTQYF.

By sample fraction, this clonotype is medium-sized. The chain is built from TRBV29-1 and TRBJ2-1, with 8 bases matching TRBD2. CDR1 is SQVTM, CDR2 ANQGSEA, per germline. The CDR3 sequence is 14 residues long. Germline trimming cut 0 bases from V and 6 bases from J; bases unmatched to any gene: 4. The CDR3 loop reads CSVEDSGRVNEQFF. As DNA, the CDR3 is TGCAGCGTTGAAGATTCCGGGAGGGTCAATGAGCAGTTCTTC.

This clonotype counts as large. The V and J genes are TRBV20-1 and TRBJ2-1, with 9 bases aligning to TRBD2. Germline CDR1 reads DFQATT; CDR2 reads SNEGSKA (reference sequence). Trimming removed 0 bases from V and 8 bases from J; junction bases left unmatched: 5. The CDR3 totals 14 residues. CDR3 amino acids: CSARDWSSGDEQFF. DNA of the CDR3: TGCAGTGCTAGAGATTGGTCTAGCGGGGATGAGCAGTTCTTC.

This clonotype is medium-sized in the sample. The chain couples TRBV20-1 to TRBJ2-1; TRBD2 is a possible D gene (5 bases). CDR1 is DFQATT and CDR2 is SNEGSKA in the germline V gene (reference sequence). The CDR3 has 15 amino acids. Deletions cut 3 bases from V and 7 bases from J, with 19 bases between. Here the CDR3 reads CSASLGSDSTNEQFF. CDR3 sequence (DNA): TGCAGTGCTAGTCTTGGGAGCGATTCTACGAATGAGCAGTTCTTC.

By share, this clonotype counts as medium-sized. This chain joins TRBV5-4 and TRBJ2-7; D may be TRBD2 (5 bases). This CDR3 has 16 amino acids. Germline V gene sequence: CDR1 SGHNT, CDR2 YYREEE (reference sequence). Trimming stripped 0 bases from V and 2 bases from J, with 15 bases between. CDR3 in amino acids: CASSLGRDVPPYEQYF. The CDR3 DNA is TGTGCCAGCAGCTTGGGTCGGGATGTCCCCCCCTACGAGCAGTACTTC.

This chain links TRBV11-1 with TRBJ2-5; 10 bases are shared with TRBD2. V shed 1 base and J 3 bases; nucleotides not matched to a gene: 2. The CDR3 covers 15 residues. The germline CDR1 and CDR2 sequences are SGHAT and FQDESV (reference sequence). This CDR3 is CASSLGLAGEETQYF. CDR3 nucleotides: TGTGCCAGCAGCTTAGGGCTAGCGGGAGAAGAGACCCAGTACTTC.

In its sample, this clonotype ranks as medium-sized. The V gene is TRBV7-9, the J gene TRBJ1-1; perhaps TRBD1 as D (5 bases). The ends were cut back, 11 bases at V and 0 bases at J, with 19 bases in the middle. The CDR3 is made up of 15 amino acids. The V gene's germline CDR1 is SEHNR and CDR2 FQNEAQ (reference sequence). For the CDR3, the DNA is TGTGCCCTAACTCGTTCGGGACTCCTGAACACTGAAGCTTTCTTT. As protein: CALTRSGLLNTEAFF.

This clonotype ranks as hyperexpanded. The V call is TRBV7-2, the J call TRBJ2-1; TRBD2 agrees at 7 bases. The V gene end was trimmed by 1 base and the J gene end by 9 bases; junction bases not matched to a gene: 6. Germline CDR1 and CDR2: SGHTA and FQGNSA. This CDR3 comprises 14 residues. DNA for the CDR3: TGTGCCAGCAGCTTAGTCCCGGGGGAGGGTGAGCAGTTCTTC. It is translated as CASSLVPGEGEQFF.

This clonotype is judged medium-sized. This sequence joins TRBV18 and TRBJ2-1, with 7 positions matching TRBD1. CDR3 length equals 14 residues. Trimming at V came to 2 bases and at J to 4 bases, leaving 2 bases not matched to a gene. Germline CDR1 reads KGHSH; CDR2 reads LQKENI. For the CDR3, the DNA is TGTGCCAGCTCACCAGGACAGGCGTACAATGAGCAGTTCTTC. As protein: CASSPGQAYNEQFF.

This clonotype is categorized as medium-sized. The chain recombines TRBV10-3 with TRBJ2-5; D is unclear. Trimming removed 4 bases at V and 4 bases at J, with 4 bases between. The CDR3 runs 11 residues. The germline V gene has CDR1 ENHRY and CDR2 SYGVKD. The CDR3 loop reads CAISVGETQYF. DNA of the CDR3: TGTGCCATCAGTGTGGGAGAGACCCAGTACTTC.

By frequency in the sample, this clonotype is medium-sized. The chain joins TRBV25-1 to TRBJ1-2, with D possibly being TRBD1 (6 bases). The CDR3 loop spans 15 amino acids. V lost 2 bases, J lost 1 base, and 11 bases lay in between. Germline lookup yields CDR1 MGHDK and CDR2 SYGVNS. In DNA, the CDR3 is TGTGCCAGCAGTGAAGCGACAGGCTTTAACTATGGCTACACCTTC. Translation gives CASSEATGFNYGYTF.

This clonotype is large. The chain combines TRBV7-8 with TRBJ1-5, with D maybe TRBD1 (6 bases). Looked up from germline, CDR1 is SGHVS and CDR2 is FQNEAQ. V lost 2 bases and J 4 bases, leaving 12 bases between the germline ends. This CDR3 contains 15 residues. The CDR3 nucleotides are TGTGCCAGCAGCTTATGGGGGGGGCGGAATCAGCCCCAGCATTTT. It encodes CASSLWGGRNQPQHF.

By frequency in the sample, this clonotype is medium-sized (0.01 to 0.1%). This chain joins TRBV14 and TRBJ2-5; tentative D call: TRBD2 (6 bases). The CDR3 is made up of 14 amino acids. V was shortened by 0 bases and J by 5 bases, with 10 bases between the two germline ends. Germline V lookup: CDR1 SGHDN, CDR2 FVKESK. This CDR3 reads CASSQELALETQYF. The CDR3 DNA is TGTGCCAGCAGCCAAGAACTAGCCTTGGAGACCCAGTACTTC.

This clonotype is classed as medium-sized. In DNA, the CDR3 is TGTGCCACCAGCCGATCGGACAGGGAGGCCGGGGAGCTGTTTTTT. Translated, it gives CATSRSDREAGELFF. The chain combines TRBV24-1 with TRBJ2-2, with 8 bases identical to TRBD1. The germline V gene encodes CDR1 KGHDR and CDR2 SFDVKD. The CDR3 extends over 15 amino acids. V shed 7 bases and J 6 bases; nucleotides not matched to a gene: 9.

This clonotype is termed medium-sized. V gene TRBV6-1 combines with J gene TRBJ1-2, with 9 bases aligning to TRBD1. V dropped 9 bases and J dropped 8; count of bases not matched to a gene: 7. CDR1 is MNHNS and CDR2 is SASEGT in the germline V gene. The CDR3 spans 12 residues. This CDR3 reads CASEQGAGGYTF. In DNA form, the CDR3 reads TGTGCCAGTGAACAGGGGGCAGGAGGCTACACCTTC.

Judged by abundance, this clonotype is medium-sized. V and J are TRBV9 and TRBJ2-3; no firm D call. With 7 bases removed from V and 3 bases from J, the gap between germline ends came to 3 bases. This CDR3 is built from 10 residues. Germline V CDR1 and CDR2: SGDLS, YYNGEE. CDR3 nucleotides: TGTGCCAGCGAGACAGATACGCAGTATTTT. Its translation is CASETDTQYF.

This clonotype is medium-sized in the sample. This chain connects TRBV7-3 to TRBJ2-7; D not resolved. The CDR3 is 13 amino acids. The ends were cut back, 5 bases at V and 4 bases at J, with 12 bases in the middle. CDR1 is SGHTA, CDR2 FQGTGA, per germline. The chain's CDR3 is CASSASSGYEQYF. The CDR3 DNA reads TGTGCCAGCAGCGCTTCATCTGGGTACGAGCAGTACTTC.

This clonotype is labeled medium-sized. This chain uses TRBV9 with TRBJ2-1; maybe TRBD2 (5 bases). CDR1 is SGDLS and CDR2 is YYNGEE in the germline V gene. The CDR3 is 14 residues long. Trimming left V 4 bases short and J 6 bases short, with 14 bases between. The CDR3 region is CASSTSDGLNEQFF. CDR3 DNA sequence: TGTGCCAGCAGCACCTCCGACGGACTCAATGAGCAGTTCTTC.

This clonotype ranks as medium-sized. The rearrangement links TRBV7-2 to TRBJ1-5; D call uncertain. V was cut by 3 bases and J by 0 bases, with 3 bases left in between. This CDR3 comprises 13 residues. CDR1 is SGHTA and CDR2 is FQGNSA in the germline V gene. This CDR3 is CASSFNSNQPQHF. CDR3 DNA sequence: TGTGCCAGCAGCTTTAATAGCAATCAGCCCCAGCATTTT.

This clonotype is labeled medium-sized. The chain uses TRBV18 and TRBJ1-2; a weak D match, TRBD1 (5 bases). V shed 2 bases and J shed 0 bases, with 13 bases lying between them. The CDR3 is 16 amino acids. Germline V gives CDR1 KGHSH, CDR2 LQKENI. In nucleotides, the CDR3 is TGTGCCAGCTCACCAGAGGAGGGGTACACTAACTATGGCTACACCTTC. Translated, it gives CASSPEEGYTNYGYTF. Drawing the rest from reference TRBV18 and TRBJ1-2, the complete variable domain is NAGVMQNPRHLVRRRGQEARLRCSPMKGHSHVYWYRQLPEEGLKFMVYLQKENIIDESGMPKERFSAEFPKEGPSILRIQQVVRGDSAAYFCASSPEEGYTNYGYTFGSGTRLTVV.

In this sample, this clonotype is large (0.1 to 1%). The V call is TRBV29-1, the J call TRBJ2-1; the D gene is possibly TRBD2 (8 bases). The V end lost 4 bases, the J end lost 6 bases, and 28 bases lay between the germline ends. The germline V gene has CDR1 SQVTM and CDR2 ANQGSEA. The CDR3 loop spans 18 amino acids. As DNA, the CDR3 is TGCAGCGTTGGCCCTGGGACAGCCCGTAGCGGGAAGGTCAATGAGCAGTTCTTC. Its protein product is CSVGPGTARSGKVNEQFF.

In its sample, this clonotype is large (0.1 to 1%). The chain couples TRBV3-1 to TRBJ2-7; no clear D gene. Trimming took 4 bases from V and 3 from J, leaving 10 bases between them. The germline V gene has CDR1 LGHDT and CDR2 YNNKEL (reference sequence). The CDR3 is 13 amino acids. The DNA of the CDR3 is TGTGCCAGCAGCCCCACATTGGGCTACGAGCAGTACTTC. Translation: CASSPTLGYEQYF.

This clonotype is categorized as medium-sized. CDR3 region: CASSLGTKSSSGYTF. DNA for the CDR3: TGTGCCAGCAGCTTAGGGACAAAATCTTCCTCTGGCTACACCTTC. The chain employs TRBV7-2 and TRBJ1-2; D perhaps matches TRBD1 (5 bases). V was clipped by 1 base and J by 7 bases, with 16 bases between them. The germline CDR1 and CDR2 sequences are SGHTA and FQGNSA. This CDR3 is 15 amino acids long.